This T cell receptor beta chain derives from a study of CD8 T cells in ankylosing spondylitis. Broader study findings: Disease-associated clones were reportedly significantly overrepresented in matched ankylosing spondylitis synovial fluid. It appeared that ankylosing spondylitis blood was characterized by a TCR beta motif of 8 or 9 highly homologous variants.

Researchers built TCR beta libraries using quantitative 5'-RACE with molecular barcodes. TCRdb re-derived calls from the 5' RACE reads in MiXCR, one entry per CDR3 protein. The sample lists 470,000 or so distinct CDR3 sequences, about 25% seen once, with roughly 0.9% in the top ten. CDR3 length equals 14 residues. Deletions cut 5 bases from V and 5 bases from J, with 15 bases between. This clonotype was counted between two and nine times. What it recognizes is unknown. Sequences were obtained from blood, either unsorted or a sorted T cell fraction (not recorded which). The V gene is TRBV12-3 or TRBV12-4, the J gene TRBJ2-5, with a tentative D call TRBD2 (5 bases). The sequence was obtained from a male donor with ankylosing spondylitis. DNA of the CDR3: TGTGCCAGCAGTGTTGCCGGGGTAGGGGAGACCCAGTACTTC. It yields the protein CASSVAGVGETQYF.